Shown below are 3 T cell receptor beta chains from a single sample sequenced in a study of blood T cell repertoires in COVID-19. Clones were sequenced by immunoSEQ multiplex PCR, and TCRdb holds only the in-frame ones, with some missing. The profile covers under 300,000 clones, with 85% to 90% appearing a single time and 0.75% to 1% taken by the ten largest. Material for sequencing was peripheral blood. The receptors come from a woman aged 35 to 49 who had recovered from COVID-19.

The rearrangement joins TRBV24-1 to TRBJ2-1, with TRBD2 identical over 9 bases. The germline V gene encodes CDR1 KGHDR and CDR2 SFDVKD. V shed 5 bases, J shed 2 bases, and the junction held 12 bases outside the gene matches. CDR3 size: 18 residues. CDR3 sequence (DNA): TGTGCCACCAGTGGGTCGGGCCCGGGCGGGAGGGCCTACAATGAGCAGTTCTTC. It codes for CATSGSGPGGRAYNEQFF.

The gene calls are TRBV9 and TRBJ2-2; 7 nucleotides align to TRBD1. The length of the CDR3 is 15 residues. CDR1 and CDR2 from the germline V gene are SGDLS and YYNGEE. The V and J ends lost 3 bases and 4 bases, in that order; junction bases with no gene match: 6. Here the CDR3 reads CASSAGGMATGELFF. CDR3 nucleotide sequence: TGTGCCAGCAGCGCAGGGGGTATGGCCACCGGGGAGCTGTTTTTT. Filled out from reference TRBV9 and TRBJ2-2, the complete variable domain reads DSGVTQTPKHLITATGQRVTLRCSPRSGDLSVYWYQQSLDQGLQFLIQYYNGEERAKGNILERFSAQQFPDLHSELNLSSLELGDSALYFCASSAGGMATGELFFGEGSRLTVL.

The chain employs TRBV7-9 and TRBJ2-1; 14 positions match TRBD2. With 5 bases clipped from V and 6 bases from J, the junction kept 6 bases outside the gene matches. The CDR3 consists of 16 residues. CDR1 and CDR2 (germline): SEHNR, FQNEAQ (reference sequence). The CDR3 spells CASSPPTSGRANEQFF. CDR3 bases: TGTGCCAGCAGCCCACCGACTAGCGGGAGGGCCAATGAGCAGTTCTTC.